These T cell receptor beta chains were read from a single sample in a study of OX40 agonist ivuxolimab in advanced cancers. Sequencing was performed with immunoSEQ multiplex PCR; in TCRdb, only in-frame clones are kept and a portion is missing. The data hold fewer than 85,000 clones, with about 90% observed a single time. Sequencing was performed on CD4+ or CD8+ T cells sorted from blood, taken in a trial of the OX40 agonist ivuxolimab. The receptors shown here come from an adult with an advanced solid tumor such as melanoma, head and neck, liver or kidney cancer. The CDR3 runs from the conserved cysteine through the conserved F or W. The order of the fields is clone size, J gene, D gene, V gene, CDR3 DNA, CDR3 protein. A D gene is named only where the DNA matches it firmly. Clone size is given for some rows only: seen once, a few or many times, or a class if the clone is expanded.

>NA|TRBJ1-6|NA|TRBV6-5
TGTGCCAGCCGCCCCCCGGCCGAACCCCTCCACTTT
CASRPPAEPLHF
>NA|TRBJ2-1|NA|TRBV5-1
TGCGCCAGCAGCCAGGACACGTCGAGCTCCTACAATGAGCAGTTCTTC
CASSQDTSSSYNEQFF
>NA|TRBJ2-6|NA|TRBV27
TGTGCCAGCAGTTTAATGCCGGGACCAACCCTGGGGAGGGGGGCCAACGTCCTGACTTTC
CASSLMPGPTLGRGANVLTF
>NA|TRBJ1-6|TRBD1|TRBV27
TGTGCCAGCAGTTGGGGGACAGGAGATTCACCCCTCCACTTT
CASSWGTGDSPLHF
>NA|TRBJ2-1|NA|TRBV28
TGTGCCAGCCGGGGGGCTTCCTACAATGAGCAGTTCTTC
CASRGASYNEQFF
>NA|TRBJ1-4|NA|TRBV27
TGTGCCAGCAGTCTCACGGCGGGTGCAACTAATGAAAAACTGTTTTTT
CASSLTAGATNEKLFF
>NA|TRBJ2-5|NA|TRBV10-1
TGCGCCAGCAGTGAGGTGGGGGGACCTCCGGAGACCCAGTACTTC
CASSEVGGPPETQYF
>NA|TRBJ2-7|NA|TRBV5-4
TGTGCCAGCAGCCACCTGGAGGGGGGGTGGGAGCAGTACTTC
CASSHLEGGWEQYF
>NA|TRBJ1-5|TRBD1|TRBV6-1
TGTGCCAGCAGTGCGACAGGGAGTCAGCCCCAGCATTTT
CASSATGSQPQHF
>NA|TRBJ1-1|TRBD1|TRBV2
TGTGCCAGCAGTGGACAGGGGGCAGGTACTGAAGCTTTCTTT
CASSGQGAGTEAFF
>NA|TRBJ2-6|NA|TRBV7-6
TGTGCCAGCAGCCCGGACCTATCTGGGGCCAACGTCCTGACTTTC
CASSPDLSGANVLTF
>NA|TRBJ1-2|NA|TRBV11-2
TGTGCCAGCACCCGGGGGCCTAGCTATGGCTACACCTTC
CASTRGPSYGYTF
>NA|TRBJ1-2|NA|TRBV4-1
TGCGCCAGCAGCCCGATCCGCAGATCAGACTATGGCTACACCTTC
CASSPIRRSDYGYTF
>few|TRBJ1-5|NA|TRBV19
TGTGCCAGTAGTAGGGCAGGCAATCAGCCCCAGCATTTT
CASSRAGNQPQHF
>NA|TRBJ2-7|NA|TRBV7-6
TGTGCCAGCAGCTTGGACGGCCCCTACGAGCAGTACTTC
CASSLDGPYEQYF
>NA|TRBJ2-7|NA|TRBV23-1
TGCGCCAGCAGTCACTACCTTGGACGGGACTGCGCCGAGCAGTACTTC
CASSHYLGRDCAEQYF
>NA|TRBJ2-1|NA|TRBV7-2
TGTGCCAGCAGCGTAGTTAGCCTCCAAGGCAATGAGCAGTTCTTC
CASSVVSLQGNEQFF
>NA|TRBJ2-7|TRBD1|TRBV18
TGTGCCAGCTCACCTAACACAGGGGCTGACTCCTACGAGCAGTACTTC
CASSPNTGADSYEQYF
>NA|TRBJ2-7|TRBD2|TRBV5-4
TGTGCCAGCAGCTTGGGAACTGGCCTAGCGGGGAACTCCTACGAGCAGTACTTC
CASSLGTGLAGNSYEQYF
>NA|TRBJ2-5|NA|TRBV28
TGTGCCAGCAGTTCCCCAAGCCTAGAGACCCAGTACTTC
CASSSPSLETQYF
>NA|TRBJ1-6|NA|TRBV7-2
TGTGCCAGCAGCTTAAATTCTCCGGGGAGTAATTCACCCCTCCACTTT
CASSLNSPGSNSPLHF
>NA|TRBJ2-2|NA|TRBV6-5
TGTGCCAGCTCTGGGACACCGAACACCGGGGAGCTGTTTTTT
CASSGTPNTGELFF
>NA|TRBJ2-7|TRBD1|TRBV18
TGTGCCAGCTCACCGGGACAGGGGGCGCTCGAGCAGTACTTC
CASSPGQGALEQYF
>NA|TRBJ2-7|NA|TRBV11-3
TGTGCCAGCAGCGGGGGCCTGGGGGAGCAGTACTTC
CASSGGLGEQYF
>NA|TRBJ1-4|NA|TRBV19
TGTGCCACCAATAACGGGCGGACGACTAATGAAAAACTGTTTTTT
CATNNGRTTNEKLFF
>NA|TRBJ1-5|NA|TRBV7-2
TGTGCCAGCAGCTGGGGGGAGGGCAATCAGCCCCAGCATTTT
CASSWGEGNQPQHF
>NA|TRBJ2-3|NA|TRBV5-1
TGCGCCAGCAGCCGCCCGGGACGGTACACAGATACGCAGTATTTT
CASSRPGRYTDTQYF
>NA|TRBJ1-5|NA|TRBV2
TGTGCCAGCAGCCTTGTCCCCGGGACACTATTTCAGCCCCAGCATTTT
CASSLVPGTLFQPQHF
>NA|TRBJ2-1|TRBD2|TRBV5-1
TGCGCCAGCAGCAAGGCCGGGACTAGTTACCTCAATGAGCAGTTCTTC
CASSKAGTSYLNEQFF
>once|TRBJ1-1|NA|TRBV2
TGTGCCAGCGAGCGGGTGGCGAACACTGAAGCTTTCTTT
CASERVANTEAFF
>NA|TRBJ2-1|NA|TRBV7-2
TGTGCCAGCGAGGGCGGGGCCTACAATGAGCAGTTCTTC
CASEGGAYNEQFF
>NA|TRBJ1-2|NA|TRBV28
TGTGCCAGCAGCTACCGACTGATGGGCTACACCTTC
CASSYRLMGYTF
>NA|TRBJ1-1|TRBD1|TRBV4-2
TGTGCCAGCAGCCGGTCGACAGGGGAAGGGGAAGCTTTCTTT
CASSRSTGEGEAFF
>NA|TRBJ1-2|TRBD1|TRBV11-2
TGTGCCAGCAGTGCGACAGGGACGTCAGGTTATGGCTACACCTTC
CASSATGTSGYGYTF
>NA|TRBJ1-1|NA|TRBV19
TGTGCCAGTAGTATGAACCGGGACCTTGAAGCTTTCTTT
CASSMNRDLEAFF
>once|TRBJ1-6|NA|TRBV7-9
TGTGCCAGCAGCTTATTCGGGGGATCAAATTCACCCCTCCACTTT
CASSLFGGSNSPLHF
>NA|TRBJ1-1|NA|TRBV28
TGTGCCAGCAGTTCGCCAGCCCGGGGCACTGAAGCTTTCTTT
CASSSPARGTEAFF
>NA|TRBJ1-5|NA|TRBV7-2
TGTGCCAGCAGCTTCTCGATGGATCAGCCCCAGCATTTT
CASSFSMDQPQHF
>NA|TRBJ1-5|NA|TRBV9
TGTGCCAGCAGCGTAGGTGGAACTCAGAGCAATCAGCCCCAGCATTTT
CASSVGGTQSNQPQHF
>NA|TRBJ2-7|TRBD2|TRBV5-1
TGCGCCAGCAGTTCGGGGACTAGCGTGAGCTACGAGCAGTACTTC
CASSSGTSVSYEQYF
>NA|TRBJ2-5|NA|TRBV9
TGTGCCAGCAGCCCCGCTCACGGGGGCGGGGAGACCCAGTACTTC
CASSPAHGGGETQYF
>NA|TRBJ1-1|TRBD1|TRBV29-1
TGCAGCGTCCCCGGACAGGAAGGGGGGTTTATGAACACTGAAGCTTTCTTT
CSVPGQEGGFMNTEAFF
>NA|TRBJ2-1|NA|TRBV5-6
TGTGCCAGCAGCTTGAGGCCCCCGCGCCATGAGCAGTTCTTC
CASSLRPPRHEQFF
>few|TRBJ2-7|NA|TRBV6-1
TGTGCCAGCAGTGAACAGGGTAGATTTCCCTACGAGCAGTACTTC
CASSEQGRFPYEQYF
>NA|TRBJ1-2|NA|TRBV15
TGTGCCACCAGCAGAGATCGAGGCAATGGGAACTATGGCTACACCTTC
CATSRDRGNGNYGYTF
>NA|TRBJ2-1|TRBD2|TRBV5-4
TGTGCCAGCAGCTCCCGGGGGGTAGCGGGGGGTTATGAGCAGTTCTTC
CASSSRGVAGGYEQFF
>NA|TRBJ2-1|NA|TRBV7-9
TGTGCCCCAGAGGGACCGAGCTCCTACAATGAGCAGTTCTTC
CAPEGPSSYNEQFF
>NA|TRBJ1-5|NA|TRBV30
TGTGCCTGGACCCAGGGTTCATACGGTCTGGGTCAGCCCCAGCATTTT
CAWTQGSYGLGQPQHF
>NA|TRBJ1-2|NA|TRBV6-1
TGTGCCAGCAGTGGCCGCGGGGTTGGCTACACCTTC
CASSGRGVGYTF
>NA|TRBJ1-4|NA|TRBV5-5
TGTGCCAGCAGCTTGGCCAGGGTTACTAATGAAAAACTGTTTTTT
CASSLARVTNEKLFF
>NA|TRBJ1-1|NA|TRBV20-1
TGCAGTGCTTCAGGAACGGCAGCTTTCTTT
CSASGTAAFF